The present entry profiles one TCR beta chain with its context. Its antigen remains unknown. This entry comes from a study of cytomegalovirus exposure and HLA in healthy donors. Both 60 Vbeta primers and 13 Jbeta primers went into the PCR. Method: immunoSEQ multiplex PCR; TCRdb's copy keeps in-frame clones and lacks some. Its listing shows some 84,000 clones. Study outcomes and limitations: It was likely that a cluster of highly shared sequence variants was a sequencing artifact. Rarity held for most TCR sequences, but there were some public TCRs that occurred in many donors. It was shown in a later analysis that HLA-associated TCR beta chains were more clonally expanded than other, equally common chains. Earlier analysis yielded a pattern in which most TCR beta V segments were productive about 87% or about 30% of the time.

V gave up 2 bases and J gave up 3 bases, with 10 bases separating them. CDR3 length equals 14 residues. Germline-derived CDR1 and CDR2 are MNHEY and SVGAGI. V and J are TRBV6-5 and TRBJ1-2; D perhaps matches TRBD1 (5 bases). The sequencing input was PBMCs. The sequence derives from a man aged 45 to 65 in good health and CMV-seronegative. The CDR3 nucleotides are TGTGCCAGCAGTTACATCAGGGAGGACTATGGCTACACCTTC. Amino acid sequence: CASSYIREDYGYTF.